This entry lists 5 T cell receptor beta chains sequenced from one sample in a study of cytomegalovirus exposure and HLA in healthy donors. Amplification used 60 Vbeta primers and 13 Jbeta primers. Generated by immunoSEQ multiplex PCR, the TCRdb table keeps only in-frame clones and is missing some. Its table lists tens of thousands of clones. Sequenced input: PBMCs. The receptors here all came from a girl under 18 in good health and CMV-seropositive.

Concerning this clone itself: One junction end disagrees with the germline gene, perhaps due to a read error. The chain joins TRBV5-4 to TRBJ1-6; maybe TRBD1 (6 bases). The CDR3 runs 14 residues. The germline CDR1 and CDR2 sequences are SGHNT and YYREEE (reference sequence). The CDR3 spells CASSDERGNSPLHF. The DNA of the CDR3 is TGTGCCAGCAGCGACGAAAGGGGGAATTCACCCCTACACTTT.

V is TRBV4-2 and J is TRBJ2-5; no firm D call. CDR1 and CDR2 from the germline V gene are LGHNA and YNFKEQ. This CDR3 contains 16 residues. The ends were cut back, 3 bases at V and 5 bases at J, with 19 bases in the middle. Here the CDR3 reads CASSHFVASQPETQYF. CDR3 sequence (DNA): TGTGCCAGCAGCCATTTTGTAGCTTCCCAACCTGAGACCCAGTACTTC.

This chain joins TRBV11-3 and TRBJ1-3; 8 nucleotides agree with TRBD1. Trimming at V came to 6 bases and at J to 4 bases, leaving 5 bases not matched to a gene. The CDR3 runs 14 residues. In germline, CDR1 is SGHNT, CDR2 YENEEA. DNA of the CDR3: TGTGCCAGCAGTGGACAGGGTTTAGGAAACACCATATATTTT. Translation: CASSGQGLGNTIYF.

V gene TRBV6-5 combines with J gene TRBJ1-1; D may be TRBD1 (5 bases). Germline V lookup: CDR1 MNHEY, CDR2 SVGAGI. The CDR3 length is 12 residues. The V and J ends lost 6 bases and 3 bases respectively, with 8 bases between them. CDR3 DNA sequence: TGTGCCAGCAGCTGGGGGGACACTGAAGCTTTCTTT. This codes for CASSWGDTEAFF.

The chain is built from TRBV13 and TRBJ2-5; D gene ambiguous. Germline-derived CDR1 and CDR2 are PRHDT and FYEKMQ (reference sequence). CDR3 size: 13 residues. The V and J ends lost 0 bases and 2 bases respectively, with 4 bases between them. The chain's CDR3 is CASSLGLQETQYF. In DNA form, the CDR3 reads TGTGCCAGCAGCTTAGGACTACAAGAGACCCAGTACTTC. The full variable domain, its missing parts supplied by reference TRBV13 and TRBJ2-5, is AAGVIQSPRHLIKEKRETATLKCYPIPRHDTVYWYQQGPGQDPQFLISFYEKMQSDKGSIPDRFSAQQFSDYHSELNMSSLELGDSALYFCASSLGLQETQYFGPGTRLLVL.